A single sample gave rise to the 14 T cell receptor beta chains below, sequenced in a study of OX40 agonist ivuxolimab in advanced cancers. Measured with immunoSEQ multiplex PCR; TCRdb has only the in-frame clones, and not every one. The sample contains under 90,000 clones, over 75% of which appear only once. The sequences come from CD4+ or CD8+ T cells sorted from blood, collected in a trial of the OX40 agonist ivuxolimab. These TCRs come from an adult with an advanced solid tumor such as melanoma, head and neck, liver or kidney cancer.

This chain uses TRBV7-9 with TRBJ1-2, with TRBD1 matching over 7 bases. The V gene end was trimmed by 5 bases and the J gene end by 2 bases; junction bases not matched to a gene: 8. Germline CDR1 reads SEHNR; CDR2 reads FQNEAQ (reference sequence). The CDR3 is made up of 15 amino acids. The CDR3 reads CASSQRGQVNYGYTF. CDR3 DNA: TGTGCCAGCAGCCAACGAGGACAGGTGAACTATGGCTACACCTTC. Filled out from reference TRBV7-9 and TRBJ1-2, the complete variable domain reads DTGVSQNPRHKITKRGQNVTFRCDPISEHNRLYWYRQTLGQGPEFLTYFQNEAQLEKSRLLSDRFSAERPKGSFSTLEIQRTEQGDSAMYLCASSQRGQVNYGYTFGSGTRLTVV.

The chain uses TRBV28 and TRBJ1-1; D is undetermined. V dropped 7 bases and J dropped 5 bases, with 8 bases sitting between them. Germline loops: CDR1 MDHEN, CDR2 SYDVKM. The CDR3 is 11 residues long. The CDR3: CASMRLTEAFF. The CDR3 coding sequence is TGTGCCAGCATGAGGTTGACTGAAGCTTTCTTT.

The rearrangement uses TRBV7-9 and TRBJ2-3, with D hard to call. The CDR3 contains 11 residues. Germline values: CDR1 SEHNR, CDR2 FQNEAQ (reference sequence). V was trimmed by 2 bases and J by 5 bases, leaving 2 bases between them. CDR3 in DNA: TGTGCCAGCAGCTTAAAAGATACGCAGTATTTT. It specifies CASSLKDTQYF.

This chain uses TRBV30 with TRBJ2-7, with 7 bases fitting TRBD2. The V and J ends lost 1 base and 7 bases, in that order; junction bases with no gene match: 4. This CDR3 spans 12 amino acids. CDR1 is GTSNPN, CDR2 SVGIG, per germline (reference sequence). The CDR3 DNA sequence: TGTGCCTGGAGTGGACTAGCTGGTGAGCAGTACTTC. It translates to CAWSGLAGEQYF.

The CDR3: CATSRDTQGAQPQHF. In DNA form, the CDR3 reads TGTGCCACCAGCAGAGACACACAGGGGGCCCAGCCCCAGCATTTT. V gene TRBV15 combines with J gene TRBJ1-5; TRBD1 matches 9 bases. Trimming cost V 0 bases and J 7 bases; bases outside gene matches: 4. CDR3 length equals 15 residues. CDR1 and CDR2 from the germline V gene are LNHNV and YYDKDF (reference sequence).

This sequence joins TRBV7-2 and TRBJ2-3; a weak D match, TRBD2 (5 bases). The germline CDR1 and CDR2 sequences are SGHTA and FQGNSA. Trimming removed 7 bases from V and 3 bases from J, with 14 bases in between. CDR3 length: 14 residues. The CDR3 here is CASTPDLRTDTQYF. The CDR3 DNA reads as TGTGCCAGCACCCCGGACTTGAGAACAGATACGCAGTATTTT.

This rearrangement joins TRBV6-6 to TRBJ1-1; 7 nucleotides match TRBD1. The junction had 10 bases not matched to a gene; V was cut back by 6 bases and J by 0 bases. Germline loops: CDR1 MNHNY, CDR2 SVGAGI (reference sequence). The CDR3 length is 16 residues. The CDR3 region is CASRPGQILLNTEAFF. The CDR3 DNA reads as TGTGCCAGCAGACCGGGACAGATTTTACTGAACACTGAAGCTTTCTTT.

This rearrangement joins TRBV30 to TRBJ1-2, with 7 bases aligning to TRBD1. V trimming: 1 base; J trimming: 6 bases; junction bases outside the gene matches: 2. The CDR3 is 12 amino acids. Germline V CDR1 and CDR2: GTSNPN, SVGIG (reference sequence). This CDR3 is CAWSGRGNGYTF. The CDR3 region has the DNA TGTGCCTGGAGTGGCAGGGGGAATGGCTACACCTTC.

This sequence joins TRBV27 and TRBJ2-2; tentatively, D is TRBD2 (5 bases). The CDR3 length is 16 residues. Germline assignment: CDR1 MNHEY and CDR2 SMNVEV (reference sequence). Between the trimmed V and J ends, which lost 3 bases and 7 bases, there was a span of 18 bases. The CDR3 DNA follows: TGTGCCAGCAGTTTCACCGTGGGCAGCGGAGGCGGGGAGCTGTTTTTT. Translating gives CASSFTVGSGGGELFF.

This sequence joins TRBV19 and TRBJ2-1, with D possibly TRBD1 on 6 matching bases. V lost 7 bases and J lost 3, with 16 bases in between. Germline CDR1 and CDR2: LNHDA and SQIVND (reference sequence). There are 15 residues in the CDR3. In nucleotides, the CDR3 is TGTGCCAGTACCCCGACAGGACCTAACTACAATGAGCAGTTCTTC. It yields the protein CASTPTGPNYNEQFF.

The chain links TRBV28 to TRBJ2-2; a weak D match, TRBD1 (7 bases). Trimming pared 6 bases from V and 2 bases from J, leaving 10 bases between. This CDR3 comprises 14 residues. Per the germline V gene, CDR1 is MDHEN and CDR2 is SYDVKM. CDR3 DNA: TGTGCCAGCAGACAGGGGACTAACACCGGGGAGCTGTTTTTT. Translating gives CASRQGTNTGELFF.

CDR3 protein: CASSFSVYRNEKLFF. CDR3 coding DNA: TGCGCCAGCAGCTTTTCGGTGTACCGTAATGAAAAACTGTTTTTT. V and J are TRBV5-1 and TRBJ1-4; no clear D gene. This CDR3 has 15 residues. Deletions cut 2 bases from V and 4 bases from J, with 12 bases between. Germline V gene lookup returns CDR1 SGHRS and CDR2 YFSETQ.

This chain joins TRBV4-3 and TRBJ1-1; D unclear. Germline V gene sequence: CDR1 LGHNA, CDR2 YSLEER. Trimming stripped 0 bases from V and 1 base from J, with 3 bases between. The CDR3 runs 13 residues. CDR3 amino acids: CASSQDRNTEAFF. The CDR3 bases are TGCGCCAGCAGCCAAGATAGGAACACTGAAGCTTTCTTT.

CDR3: CASSLKYNQPQHF. DNA for the CDR3: TGTGCCAGCAGTTTAAAGTACAATCAGCCCCAGCATTTT. The chain carries TRBV27 and TRBJ1-5; D unresolved. V dropped 2 bases and J dropped 3 bases, with 5 bases sitting between them. CDR3 length: 13 amino acids. Germline V lookup: CDR1 MNHEY, CDR2 SMNVEV (reference sequence).